These 2 T cell receptor beta chains originate from one sample sequenced in a study of identifying expanded T cells in peripheral blood. Only in-frame clones appear in the TCRdb table, and some are missing; sequencing was by immunoSEQ multiplex PCR. The sample includes about 81,000 clones, over 80% of them seen just once. The sequenced sample consisted of blood. The receptors come from a person between 18 and 75 years old in good health.

This clone was observed a single time. The V call is TRBV19, the J call TRBJ2-7; the D gene is possibly TRBD2 (6 bases). This CDR3 is 15 amino acids long. Germline V gives CDR1 LNHDA, CDR2 SQIVND (reference sequence). Trimming cost V 11 bases and J 7 bases, with 27 bases left between them. This CDR3 reads CACAAGTGTSNEQYF. DNA of the CDR3: TGTGCCTGTGCGGCGGGGACCGGCACTAGTAATGAGCAGTACTTC.

Only one count was recorded for this clone. This chain uses TRBV7-8 with TRBJ2-2; D is undetermined. Germline V gene data show CDR1 as SGHVS and CDR2 as FQNEAQ. V was clipped by 0 bases and J by 3 bases, with 8 bases between them. This CDR3 has 15 amino acids. DNA for the CDR3: TGTGCCAGCAGCTTAGCTGAGTCGGACACCGGGGAGCTGTTTTTT. It encodes CASSLAESDTGELFF.